This TCR beta chain appears in the sequencing data of a study of human T cells and chemical hapten exposure. Overall study: The study sensitized with 2% DPC on an approximately 2 cm by approximately 2 cm patch of upper inner arm skin. Whole-study results and caveats: With DPC sensitization, TCRs exceeding 1 in 1000 frequency showed no change. Every donor had alopecia, and their immune response may therefore differ from healthy people's.

The CDR3 covers 15 residues. CDR1 is KGHSH and CDR2 is LQKENI in the germline V gene. A word on this clonotype: What it recognizes is unknown. This could be a read error, since a much larger clone is one nucleotide away.

The library tagged individual cDNA molecules with unique molecular identifiers. TCRdb passed the RACE reads through MiXCR, listing each CDR3 protein once. The sample lists some 52,000 distinct CDR3 sequences, approximately 9.9% occurring once. Time point given: patch test 1, 2 weeks after DPC sensitization. The treatment: therapeutic diphenylcyclopropenone sensitization with weekly scalp DPC. Total RNA was isolated from unfractionated whole blood. The source was whole blood, collected in connection with sensitization to the hapten diphenylcyclopropenone (DPC). The TCR was taken from a woman aged 40 to 50 with alopecia areata. Some clones in this sample may be carry-over from other donors' samples. The rearrangement links TRBV18 to TRBJ2-1; TRBD1 aligns across 8 bases. In DNA form, the CDR3 reads TGTGACAGCTCACTCGGACAGGGCTCCTACAATGAGCAGTTCTTC. This translates into CDSSLGQGSYNEQFF.